The clone carrying this T cell receptor beta chain was seen a single time. This entry is derived from a study of Ad26.COV2.S vaccination and SARS-CoV-2 variants. Some clones are missing from TCRdb's copy, which holds only in-frame ones; the method was immunoSEQ multiplex PCR. The sample shows roughly 510,000 clones, roughly 89% of them seen only once. Germline V gene lookup returns CDR1 SGHTA and CDR2 FQGNSA. CDR3 length: 15 amino acids. The J segment lost 0 bases and the V segment lost 5 bases, leaving 4 bases of the junction unmatched. Treatment given: roughly 20 received Ad26.COV2.S at low or high dose, single or two shots; about 5 received placebo; per-sample allocation not given. Sampling took place 63 days after the first vaccine or placebo injection.

The sequenced sample was peripheral blood, obtained in a trial of Ad26.COV2.S vaccine versus placebo. The receptor's source is a person between 18 and 65 years old who received the Ad26.COV2.S COVID-19 vaccine or a placebo. The rearrangement joins TRBV7-2 to TRBJ1-3; TRBD1 aligns across 7 bases. CDR3 DNA: TGTGCCAGCAGCCTTGACAGGGTCTCTGGAAACACCATATATTTT. Translation: CASSLDRVSGNTIYF.